This T cell receptor beta chain was sequenced for a study of T cell changes during pregnancy in multiple sclerosis. Losses at the gene ends were 7 bases for V and 2 bases for J; bases not matched to a gene: 11. The germline CDR1 and CDR2 sequences are SGHRS and YFSETQ. The CDR3 has 15 amino acids. TCRdb's copy holds only in-frame clones and misses some; the assay was immunoSEQ multiplex PCR. The sample carries about 69,000 clones, almost 95% recorded once. The V gene is TRBV5-1, the J gene TRBJ2-5; 7 nucleotides match TRBD2. This receptor was identified in a female donor in good health, enrolled as a control in a pregnancy study. The sample consisted of peripheral blood, taken in the third trimester of pregnancy. The CDR3 sequence is CASHLGGLTQETQYF. The CDR3 DNA sequence: TGCGCCAGCCACCTGGGGGGGTTAACACAAGAGACCCAGTACTTC.